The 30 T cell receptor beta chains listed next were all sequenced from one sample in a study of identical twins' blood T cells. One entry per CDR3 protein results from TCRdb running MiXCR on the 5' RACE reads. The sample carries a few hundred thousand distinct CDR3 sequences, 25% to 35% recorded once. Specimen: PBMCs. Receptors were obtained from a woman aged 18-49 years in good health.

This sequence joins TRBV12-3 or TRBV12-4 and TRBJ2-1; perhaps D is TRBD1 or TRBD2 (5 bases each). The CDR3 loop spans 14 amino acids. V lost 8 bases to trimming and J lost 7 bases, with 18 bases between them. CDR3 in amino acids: CASGLTSGTNEQFF. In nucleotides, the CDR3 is TGTGCCAGCGGGCTGACCAGTGGGACGAATGAGCAGTTCTTC.

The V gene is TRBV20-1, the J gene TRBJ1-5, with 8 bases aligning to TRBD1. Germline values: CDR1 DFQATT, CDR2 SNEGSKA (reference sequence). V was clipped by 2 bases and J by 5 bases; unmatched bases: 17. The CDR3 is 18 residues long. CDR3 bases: TGCAGTGCTAGACCCCCCCCGAAACCGGACAGGGCCTATCAGCCCCAGCATTTT. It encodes CSARPPPKPDRAYQPQHF.

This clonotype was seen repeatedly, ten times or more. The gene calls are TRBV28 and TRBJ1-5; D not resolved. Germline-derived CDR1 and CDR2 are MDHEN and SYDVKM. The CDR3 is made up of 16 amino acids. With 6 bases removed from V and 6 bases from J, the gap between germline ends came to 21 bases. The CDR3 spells CASSHLRRGRPQPQHF. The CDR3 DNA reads TGTGCCAGCAGCCATCTGCGGAGAGGACGTCCTCAGCCCCAGCATTTT. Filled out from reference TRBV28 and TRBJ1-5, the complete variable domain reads DVKVTQSSRYLVKRTGEKVFLECVQDMDHENMFWYRQDPGLGLRLIYFSYDVKMKEKGDIPEGYSVSREKKERFSLILESASTNQTSMYLCASSHLRRGRPQPQHFGDGTRLSIL.

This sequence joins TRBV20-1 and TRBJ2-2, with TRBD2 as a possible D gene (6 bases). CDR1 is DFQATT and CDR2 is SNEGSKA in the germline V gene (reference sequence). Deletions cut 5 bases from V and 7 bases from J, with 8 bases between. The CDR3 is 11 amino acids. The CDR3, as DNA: TGCAGTGCTCCGGGGGACGGGGAGCTGTTTTTT. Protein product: CSAPGDGELFF.

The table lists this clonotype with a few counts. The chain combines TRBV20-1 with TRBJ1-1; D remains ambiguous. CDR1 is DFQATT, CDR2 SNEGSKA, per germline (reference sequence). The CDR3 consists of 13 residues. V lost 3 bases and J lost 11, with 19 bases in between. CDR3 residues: CSARMAGLWWAFF. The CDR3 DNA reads TGCAGTGCTAGGATGGCAGGCCTGTGGTGGGCTTTCTTT.

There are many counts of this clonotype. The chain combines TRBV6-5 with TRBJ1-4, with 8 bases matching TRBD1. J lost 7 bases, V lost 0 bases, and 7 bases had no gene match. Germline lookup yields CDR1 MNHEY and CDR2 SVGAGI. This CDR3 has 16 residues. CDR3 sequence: CASSYSGQGPGEKLFF. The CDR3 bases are TGTGCCAGCAGTTACTCCGGACAGGGACCAGGTGAAAAACTGTTTTTT.

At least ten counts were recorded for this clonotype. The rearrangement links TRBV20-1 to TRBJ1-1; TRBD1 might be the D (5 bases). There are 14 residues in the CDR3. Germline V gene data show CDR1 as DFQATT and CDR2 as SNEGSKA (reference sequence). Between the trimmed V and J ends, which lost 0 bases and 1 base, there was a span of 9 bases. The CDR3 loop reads CSAREGGGNTEAFF. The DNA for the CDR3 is TGCAGTGCTAGAGAGGGGGGAGGGAACACTGAAGCTTTCTTT.

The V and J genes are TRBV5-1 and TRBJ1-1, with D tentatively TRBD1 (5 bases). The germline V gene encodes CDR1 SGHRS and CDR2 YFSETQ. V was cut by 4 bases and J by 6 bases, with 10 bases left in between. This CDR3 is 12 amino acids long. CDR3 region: CASSVSGSEAFF. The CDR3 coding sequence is TGCGCCAGCAGCGTGTCAGGGTCTGAAGCTTTCTTT. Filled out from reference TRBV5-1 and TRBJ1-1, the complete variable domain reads KAGVTQTPRYLIKTRGQQVTLSCSPISGHRSVSWYQQTPGQGLQFLFEYFSETQRNKGNFPGRFSGRQFSNSRSEMNVSTLELGDSALYLCASSVSGSEAFFGQGTRLTVV.

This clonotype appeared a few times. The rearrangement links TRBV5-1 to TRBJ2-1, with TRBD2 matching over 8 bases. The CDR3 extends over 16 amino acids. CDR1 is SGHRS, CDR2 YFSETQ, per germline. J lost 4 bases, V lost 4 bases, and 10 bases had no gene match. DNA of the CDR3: TGCGCCAGCAGCCCCCTGGGAGCGGGGGATTACAATGAGCAGTTCTTC. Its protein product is CASSPLGAGDYNEQFF.

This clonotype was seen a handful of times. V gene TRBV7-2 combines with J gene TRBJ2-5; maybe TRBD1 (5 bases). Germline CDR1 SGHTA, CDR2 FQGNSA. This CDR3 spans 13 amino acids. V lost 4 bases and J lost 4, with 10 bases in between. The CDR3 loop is CASSSRASETQYF. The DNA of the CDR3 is TGTGCCAGCAGCTCCAGGGCATCAGAGACCCAGTACTTC. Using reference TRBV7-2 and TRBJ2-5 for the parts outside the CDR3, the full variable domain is GAGVSQSPSNKVTEKGKDVELRCDPISGHTALYWYRQSLGQGLEFLIYFQGNSAPDKSGLPSDRFSAERTGGSVSTLTIQRTQQEDSAVYLCASSSRASETQYFGPGTRLLVL.

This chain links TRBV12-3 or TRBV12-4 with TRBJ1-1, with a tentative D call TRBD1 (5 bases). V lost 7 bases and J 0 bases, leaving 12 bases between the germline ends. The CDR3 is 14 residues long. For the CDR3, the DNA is TGTGCCAGCAAGGCGCAGGGTATGAACACTGAAGCTTTCTTT. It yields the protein CASKAQGMNTEAFF.

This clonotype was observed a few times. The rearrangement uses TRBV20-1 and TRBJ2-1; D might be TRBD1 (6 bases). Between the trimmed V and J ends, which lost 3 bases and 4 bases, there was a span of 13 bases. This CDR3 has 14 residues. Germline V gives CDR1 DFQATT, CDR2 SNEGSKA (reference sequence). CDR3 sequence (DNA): TGCAGTGCTAGTTTCGGGACATTATACAATGAGCAGTTCTTC. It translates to CSASFGTLYNEQFF.

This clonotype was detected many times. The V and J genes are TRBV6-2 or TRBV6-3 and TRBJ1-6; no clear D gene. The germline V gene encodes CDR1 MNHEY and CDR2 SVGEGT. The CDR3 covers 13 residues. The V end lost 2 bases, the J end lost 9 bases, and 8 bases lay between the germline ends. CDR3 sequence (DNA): TGTGCCAGCAGTTACCAAGATATTTCACCCCTCCACTTT. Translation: CASSYQDISPLHF.

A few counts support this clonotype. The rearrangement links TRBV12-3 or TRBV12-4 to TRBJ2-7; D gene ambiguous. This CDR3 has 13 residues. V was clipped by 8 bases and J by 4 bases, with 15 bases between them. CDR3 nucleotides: TGTGCCAGCCAAGCTGACACAGCTTACGAGCAGTACTTC. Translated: CASQADTAYEQYF.

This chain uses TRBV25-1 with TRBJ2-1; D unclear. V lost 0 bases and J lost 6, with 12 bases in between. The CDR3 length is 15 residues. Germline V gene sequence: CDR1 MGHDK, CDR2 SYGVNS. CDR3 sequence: CASSEYETLTNEQFF. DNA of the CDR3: TGTGCCAGCAGTGAATATGAGACCCTCACCAATGAGCAGTTCTTC.

The CDR3 sequence: CASRMAGGRQHYNSPLHF. CDR3 nucleotide sequence: TGTGCCAGCAGGATGGCGGGGGGCCGACAGCACTATAATTCACCCCTCCACTTT. This sequence joins TRBV25-1 and TRBJ1-6; a weak D match, TRBD1 (6 bases). This CDR3 contains 18 residues. V was clipped by 6 bases and J by 3 bases, with 21 bases between them. The V gene's germline CDR1 is MGHDK and CDR2 SYGVNS.

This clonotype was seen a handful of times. CDR3 loop: CASSVLRTETYEQYF. CDR3 nucleotide sequence: TGTGCCAGTAGTGTCCTTCGGACAGAGACCTACGAGCAGTACTTC. The genes are TRBV19 and TRBJ2-7, with D maybe TRBD1 (6 bases). The germline CDR1 and CDR2 sequences are LNHDA and SQIVND (reference sequence). The CDR3 extends over 15 amino acids. The V end was cut by 5 bases, the J end by 2 bases, with 16 bases between.

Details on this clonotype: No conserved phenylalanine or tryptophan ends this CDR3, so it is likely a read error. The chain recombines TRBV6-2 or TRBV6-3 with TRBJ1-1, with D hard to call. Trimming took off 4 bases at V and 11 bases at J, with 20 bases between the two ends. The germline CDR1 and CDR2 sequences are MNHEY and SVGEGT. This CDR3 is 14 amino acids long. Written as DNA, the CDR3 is TGTGCCAGCAGTTCCTCCTACCACAAGTTAGGGGCTTTCCTT. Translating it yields CASSSSYHKLGAFL.

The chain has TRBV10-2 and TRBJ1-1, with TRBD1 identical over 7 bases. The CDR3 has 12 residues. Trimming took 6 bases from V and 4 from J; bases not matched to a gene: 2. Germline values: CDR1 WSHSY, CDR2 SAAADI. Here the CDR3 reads CASRGGSTEAFF. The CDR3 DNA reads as TGCGCCAGCAGAGGGGGCAGCACTGAAGCTTTCTTT.

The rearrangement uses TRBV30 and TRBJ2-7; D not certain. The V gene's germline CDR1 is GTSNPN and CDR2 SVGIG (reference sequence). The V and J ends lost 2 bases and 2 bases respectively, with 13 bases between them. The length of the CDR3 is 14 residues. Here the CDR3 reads CAWSSLTVTYEQYF. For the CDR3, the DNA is TGTGCCTGGAGTTCTCTGACGGTAACCTACGAGCAGTACTTC.

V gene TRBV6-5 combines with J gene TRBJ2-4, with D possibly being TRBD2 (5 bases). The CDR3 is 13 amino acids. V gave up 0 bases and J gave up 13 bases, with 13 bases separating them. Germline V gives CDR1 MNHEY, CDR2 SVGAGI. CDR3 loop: CASSYSAETGQYF. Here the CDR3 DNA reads TGTGCCAGCAGTTACTCGGCGGAGACGGGGCAGTACTTC.

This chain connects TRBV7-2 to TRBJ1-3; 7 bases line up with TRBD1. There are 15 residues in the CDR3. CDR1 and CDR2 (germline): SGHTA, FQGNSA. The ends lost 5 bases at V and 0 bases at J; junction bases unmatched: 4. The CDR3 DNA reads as TGTGCCAGCAGCACGGGACAGAGCTCTGGAAACACCATATATTTT. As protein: CASSTGQSSGNTIYF.

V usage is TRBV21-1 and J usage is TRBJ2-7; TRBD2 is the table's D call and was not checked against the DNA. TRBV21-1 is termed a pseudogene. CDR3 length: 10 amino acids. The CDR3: CASSRGLRYF. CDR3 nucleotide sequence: TGTGCCAGCAGCAGGGGACTCAGGTACTTC.

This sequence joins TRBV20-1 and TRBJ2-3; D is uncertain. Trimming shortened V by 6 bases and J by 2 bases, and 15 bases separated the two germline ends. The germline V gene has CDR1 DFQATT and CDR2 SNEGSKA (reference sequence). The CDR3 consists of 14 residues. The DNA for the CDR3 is TGCAGTGCGGCGAATCAGGCGTTCACAGATACGCAGTATTTT. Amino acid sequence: CSAANQAFTDTQYF.

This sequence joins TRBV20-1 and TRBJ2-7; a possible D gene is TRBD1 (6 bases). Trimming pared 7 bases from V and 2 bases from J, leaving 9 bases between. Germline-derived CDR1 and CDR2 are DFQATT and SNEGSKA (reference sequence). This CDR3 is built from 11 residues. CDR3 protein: CSVDSPYEQYF. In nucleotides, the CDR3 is TGCAGTGTGGACAGTCCCTACGAGCAGTACTTC.

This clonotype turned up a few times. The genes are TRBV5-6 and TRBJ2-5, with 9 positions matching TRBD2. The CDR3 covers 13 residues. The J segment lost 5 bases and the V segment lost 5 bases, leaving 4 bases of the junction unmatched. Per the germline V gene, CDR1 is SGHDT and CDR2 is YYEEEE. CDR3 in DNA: TGTGCCAGCAGTCTAAGCGGGGGGGAGACCCAGTACTTC. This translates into CASSLSGGETQYF. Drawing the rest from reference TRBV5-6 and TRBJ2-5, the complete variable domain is DAGVTQSPTHLIKTRGQQVTLRCSPKSGHDTVSWYQQALGQGPQFIFQYYEEEERQRGNFPDRFSGHQFPNYSSELNVNALLLGDSALYLCASSLSGGETQYFGPGTRLLVL.

The CDR3 here is CASSPPELEAFF. The CDR3 DNA reads TGTGCCAGCTCACCACCGGAACTCGAAGCTTTCTTT. The genes are TRBV18 and TRBJ1-1; unclear D gene. Germline V lookup: CDR1 KGHSH, CDR2 LQKENI. Between the trimmed V and J ends, which lost 0 bases and 8 bases, there was a span of 7 bases. This CDR3 has 12 amino acids.

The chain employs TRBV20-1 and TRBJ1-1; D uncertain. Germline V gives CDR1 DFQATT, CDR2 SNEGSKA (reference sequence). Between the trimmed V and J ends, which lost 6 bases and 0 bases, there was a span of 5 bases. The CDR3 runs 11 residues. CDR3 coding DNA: TGCAGTGCAACTGTGAACACTGAAGCTTTCTTT. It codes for CSATVNTEAFF.

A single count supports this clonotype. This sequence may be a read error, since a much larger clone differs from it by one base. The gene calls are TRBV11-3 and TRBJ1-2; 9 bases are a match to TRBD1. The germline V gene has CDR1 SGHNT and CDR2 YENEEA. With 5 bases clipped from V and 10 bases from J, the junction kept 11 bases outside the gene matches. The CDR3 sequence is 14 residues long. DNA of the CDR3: TGTGCCAGCAGCCCGCAAATGGGACAGGGTGACTACACCTTC. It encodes CASSPQMGQGDYTF.

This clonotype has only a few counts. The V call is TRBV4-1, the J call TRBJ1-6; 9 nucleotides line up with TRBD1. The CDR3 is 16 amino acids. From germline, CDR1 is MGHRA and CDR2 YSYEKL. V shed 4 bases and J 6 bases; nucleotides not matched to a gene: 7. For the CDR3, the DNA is TGCGCCAGCAGCCTAAATACGGGACAGGGTAATTCACCCCTCCACTTT. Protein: CASSLNTGQGNSPLHF.